Below are 31 T cell receptor beta chains sequenced from a single sample in a study of post-analysis software for immune sequencing data. Whole-study findings and limits: Relative to controls, patients had about 5 TRBV segments at higher frequency, with TRBV5-6, TRBV5-1 and TRBV20-1 among these.

Presence of unique molecular identifiers characterized the TCR beta cDNA libraries. TCRdb re-called the PCR reads through MiXCR, storing one row per CDR3 protein. The repertoire holds some 190,000 distinct CDR3 sequences, with roughly 30% as singletons. Their specific antigens are unknown. Sequences were obtained from blood. Every receptor here comes from a girl aged 2 to 17 with multiple sclerosis.

This clonotype was counted at least ten times. This chain connects TRBV20-1 to TRBJ1-2; possible D gene TRBD1, 6 bases. This CDR3 is built from 13 residues. The germline V and J ends were trimmed by 5 bases and 4 bases, with 14 bases remaining between them. In germline, CDR1 is DFQATT, CDR2 SNEGSKA (reference sequence). The CDR3 region is CSASGTQSYGYTF. The CDR3 DNA sequence: TGCAGTGCTTCCGGGACACAGAGCTATGGCTACACCTTC.

This clonotype was counted only a few times. The chain recombines TRBV6-5 with TRBJ1-1, with D perhaps TRBD1 (6 bases). Trimming stripped 4 bases from V and 6 bases from J, with 15 bases between. This CDR3 is built from 14 residues. Germline assignment: CDR1 MNHEY and CDR2 SVGAGI. This CDR3 reads CASSSTGFWAEAFF. In DNA form, the CDR3 reads TGTGCCAGCAGTTCAACAGGGTTTTGGGCTGAAGCTTTCTTT.

This clonotype was detected only a few times. V is TRBV28 and J is TRBJ2-3; D remains unclear. V was pared by 10 bases and J by 0 bases, with 11 bases between. The CDR3 contains 13 residues. From germline, CDR1 is MDHEN and CDR2 SYDVKM. CDR3 sequence (DNA): TGTGCCACCTGCCCGACTAGCACAGATACGCAGTATTTT. It is translated as CATCPTSTDTQYF. The full variable domain, rest sourced from reference TRBV28 and TRBJ2-3, is DVKVTQSSRYLVKRTGEKVFLECVQDMDHENMFWYRQDPGLGLRLIYFSYDVKMKEKGDIPEGYSVSREKKERFSLILESASTNQTSMYLCATCPTSTDTQYFGPGTRLTVL.

Worth noting for this clonotype: This may be a read error, as it is one base from a much larger clone. The rearrangement links TRBV5-1 to TRBJ2-3; maybe TRBD1 (5 bases). Germline CDR1 SGHRS, CDR2 YFSETQ. There are 16 residues in the CDR3. CDR3 residues: CASSLGLNRGTGTQYF. The CDR3 DNA reads as TGCGCCAGCAGCTTGGGACTGAACCGTGGTACAGGTACGCAGTATTTT.

Regarding this clonotype: Given a much more abundant clone one base away, this may be a read error. This chain joins TRBV5-1 and TRBJ1-5; no definite D call. This CDR3 region has 14 residues. CDR1 and CDR2 from the germline V gene are SGHRS and YFSETQ. The CDR3 spells CANSFGSSNQPQHF. For the CDR3, the DNA is TGCGCCAACAGCTTTGGGTCTAGCAATCAGCCCCAGCATTTT. Combining the CDR3 with reference TRBV5-1 and TRBJ1-5 gives the whole variable domain KAGVTQTPRYLIKTRGQQVTLSCSPISGHRSVSWYQQTPGQGLQFLFEYFSETQRNKGNFPGRFSGRQFSNSRSEMNVSTLELGDSALYLCANSFGSSNQPQHFGDGTRLSIL.

This chain connects TRBV27 to TRBJ2-7, with D perhaps matching TRBD1 (6 bases). The germline gives CDR1 MNHEY, CDR2 SMNVEV (reference sequence). The length of the CDR3 is 14 residues. Trimming removed 0 bases from V and 7 bases from J, with 13 bases in between. The CDR3 spells CASSLSAGAKEQYF. Written as DNA, the CDR3 is TGTGCCAGCAGTTTATCGGCAGGGGCAAAGGAGCAGTACTTC.

This clonotype was seen a handful of times. The chain couples TRBV12-3 or TRBV12-4 to TRBJ1-4, with TRBD1 identical over 7 bases. V lost 5 bases to trimming and J lost 0 bases; unmatched junction nucleotides: 12. The CDR3 runs 18 residues. The CDR3 is CASSPRWTGGTTNEKLFF. CDR3 bases: TGTGCCAGCAGTCCCCGATGGACAGGCGGTACAACTAATGAAAAACTGTTTTTT.

This clonotype has more than one count but fewer than ten. The genes are TRBV20-1 and TRBJ1-5; unclear D gene. The V gene lost 6 bases and the J gene lost 7 bases, with 16 bases spanning the gap. There are 13 residues in the CDR3. Looked up from germline, CDR1 is DFQATT and CDR2 is SNEGSKA (reference sequence). CDR3 nucleotide sequence: TGCAGTGCCCCCGAGGCCTCAGGCCAGCCCCAGCATTTT. Translating gives CSAPEASGQPQHF.

This clonotype was found many times. The V gene is TRBV10-3, the J gene TRBJ2-7, with 8 nucleotides matching TRBD2. The CDR3 runs to 13 residues. The V and J ends lost 10 bases and 2 bases, in that order; junction bases with no gene match: 7. Per germline, CDR1 ENHRY and CDR2 SYGVKD. Here the CDR3 reads CATYSGNTYEQYF. DNA for the CDR3: TGTGCCACCTATAGCGGGAACACCTACGAGCAGTACTTC.

This clonotype showed up just a few times. This could be a read error, since a much larger clone is one nucleotide away. The chain carries TRBV27 and TRBJ2-7; 7 bases agree with TRBD2. This CDR3 contains 14 residues. The germline CDR1 and CDR2 sequences are MNHEY and SMNVEV (reference sequence). The CDR3 DNA sequence: TGTGCCAGTGGGCGGGGCGGGAGTTCCTACGAGCGGTACTTC. Encoded protein: CASGRGGSSYERYF.

In its sample, this clonotype was seen a few times. The gene calls are TRBV7-2 and TRBJ2-7, with TRBD1 matching over 11 bases. Trimming took 1 base from V and 2 from J; bases not matched to a gene: 7. Germline CDR1 and CDR2: SGHTA and FQGNSA. There are 17 residues in the CDR3. In DNA, the CDR3 is TGTGCCAGCAGCTTAGTCCCCGGGACAGGGGGTACCTACGAGCAGTACTTC. This codes for CASSLVPGTGGTYEQYF.

Of note for this clonotype: A much bigger clone sits one base away, suggesting this may be a read error. The chain links TRBV12-3 or TRBV12-4 to TRBJ1-2, with D tentatively TRBD1 (6 bases). This CDR3 has 12 residues. Trimming shortened V by 3 bases and J by 12 bases, and 14 bases separated the two germline ends. CDR3: CASSFTRTEDTF. DNA of the CDR3: TGTGCCAGCAGTTTTACTCGGACAGAGGACACCTTC.

The rearrangement links TRBV5-1 to TRBJ2-5; D call uncertain. The CDR3 has 12 amino acids. Looked up from germline, CDR1 is SGHRS and CDR2 is YFSETQ. V was pared by 3 bases and J by 1 base, with 4 bases between. The chain's CDR3 is CASSWTQETQYF. CDR3 nucleotides: TGCGCCAGCAGCTGGACCCAAGAGACCCAGTACTTC.

The J gene is TRBJ1-1, the V gene TRBV12-3 or TRBV12-4, with D possibly matching TRBD1 (5 bases). The length of the CDR3 is 14 residues. V was pared by 0 bases and J by 5 bases, with 10 bases between. The CDR3 sequence: CASSLARGRTEAFF. In DNA, the CDR3 is TGTGCCAGCAGTTTAGCAAGGGGAAGGACTGAAGCTTTCTTT.

The chain is built from TRBV5-1 and TRBJ2-2; no clear D gene. Trimming shortened V by 2 bases and J by 5 bases, and 7 bases separated the two germline ends. This CDR3 is built from 13 residues. Per germline, CDR1 SGHRS and CDR2 YFSETQ. The CDR3 DNA follows: TGCGCCAGCAGCTTCCTGGGGACCGGGGAGCTGTTTTTT. Translation: CASSFLGTGELFF.

A note on this clonotype: A single base separates this from a much larger clone, so it may be a read error. The J gene is TRBJ2-1, the V gene TRBV27; 11 nucleotides align to TRBD1. V shed 10 bases, J shed 7 bases, and the junction held 15 bases outside the gene matches. The CDR3 runs 16 residues. Germline assignment: CDR1 MNHEY and CDR2 SMNVEV (reference sequence). CDR3 DNA: TGTGCCACGGAGGCCGGACAGGGGGCTTTCATAAATGAGCAGTTCTTC. The encoded protein is CATEAGQGAFINEQFF.

This clonotype has a count of ten or more. J is TRBJ2-1 and V is TRBV2, with TRBD2 matching 8 bases. The CDR3 is 15 amino acids. The V and J ends lost 7 bases and 8 bases, in that order; junction bases with no gene match: 13. The germline gives CDR1 SNHLY, CDR2 FYNNEI. The CDR3 nucleotides read TGTGCCAGCAACGGACTAGCCGATCGCCGGGATGAGCAGTTCTTC. This gives the protein CASNGLADRRDEQFF. The whole variable domain, remainder taken from reference TRBV2 and TRBJ2-1, is EPEVTQTPSHQVTQMGQEVILRCVPISNHLYFYWYRQILGQKVEFLVSFYNNEISEKSEIFDDQFSVERPDGSNFTLKIRSTKLEDSAMYFCASNGLADRRDEQFFGPGTRLTVL.

This clonotype has at least ten counts. Possible read error: a much larger clone is one base away. The chain is built from TRBV20-1 and TRBJ2-3; D is ambiguous. V was clipped by 6 bases and J by 0 bases, with 16 bases between them. This CDR3 comprises 15 residues. Germline V gene data show CDR1 as DFQATT and CDR2 as SNEGSKA (reference sequence). Here the CDR3 DNA reads TGCAGTGCCGGGCCCTGGCGCTCTAGCACAGATACGCAGTATTTT. This encodes CSAGPWRSSTDTQYF.

This clonotype appeared many times. The chain couples TRBV2 to TRBJ2-4, with D perhaps TRBD1 or TRBD2 (5 bases each). Trimming left V 3 bases short and J 0 bases short, with 15 bases between. CDR1 is SNHLY, CDR2 FYNNEI, per germline. This CDR3 comprises 17 residues. The CDR3 DNA reads TGTGCCAGCAGTGATCTGGGACGGGCGGGAGCCAAAAACATTCAGTACTTC. Amino acids: CASSDLGRAGAKNIQYF.

This clonotype was counted a few times. The chain carries TRBV27 and TRBJ1-1; 9 nucleotides line up with TRBD1. Germline V gene data show CDR1 as MNHEY and CDR2 as SMNVEV (reference sequence). The length of the CDR3 is 12 residues. The V and J ends lost 3 bases and 9 bases, in that order; junction bases with no gene match: 2. CDR3 sequence reads: CASSLGQGKAFF. CDR3 nucleotide sequence: TGTGCCAGCAGTTTGGGACAGGGAAAAGCTTTCTTT.

J is TRBJ2-2 and V is TRBV12-3 or TRBV12-4, with 11 nucleotides matching TRBD2. The V gene end was trimmed by 5 bases and the J gene end by 5 bases; junction bases not matched to a gene: 13. The CDR3 is 18 amino acids. For the CDR3, the DNA is TGTGCCAGCAGTCCAACTACACTAGCGGGGGTCCTAACCGGGGAGCTGTTTTTT. Translation gives CASSPTTLAGVLTGELFF.

This clonotype has at least ten counts. The CDR3 is CSARASGRYEQYF. DNA for the CDR3: TGCAGTGCTAGGGCTAGCGGGAGGTACGAGCAGTACTTC. The chain carries TRBV20-1 and TRBJ2-7, with 11 bases identical to TRBD2. CDR1 and CDR2 (germline): DFQATT, SNEGSKA (reference sequence). J lost 4 bases, V lost 3 bases, and 2 bases had no gene match. This CDR3 has 13 residues.

This clonotype was observed at least ten times. The rearrangement links TRBV29-1 to TRBJ1-4; D remains ambiguous. Germline CDR1 is SQVTM and CDR2 is ANQGSEA. Trimming removed 4 bases from V and 8 bases from J, with 14 bases in between. The CDR3 has 13 residues. The chain's CDR3 is CSVGLGSKEKLFF. Written as DNA, the CDR3 is TGCAGCGTTGGTTTAGGATCCAAGGAAAAACTGTTTTTT.

As concerns this clonotype: The junction and the germline gene differ at one end; a read error may be behind it. The V gene is TRBV2, the J gene TRBJ2-1; 9 bases agree with TRBD1. The CDR3 extends over 12 amino acids. The V gene's germline CDR1 is SNHLY and CDR2 FYNNEI. CDR3 sequence reads: CASGTGWDEQLF. Written as DNA, the CDR3 is TGTGCCAGCGGGACAGGGTGGGATGAGCAGCTCTTC.

This sequence joins TRBV19 and TRBJ2-2; 11 bases match TRBD2. V was pared by 1 base and J by 5 bases, with 9 bases of the junction left unmatched. CDR1 is LNHDA and CDR2 is SQIVND in the germline V gene (reference sequence). The CDR3 contains 18 residues. As DNA, the CDR3 is TGTGCCAGTAGTATAGCACTGACTAGCGGGGATTGGACCGGGGAGCTGTTTTTT. Its translation: CASSIALTSGDWTGELFF.

The count of this clonotype is one. The V and J genes are TRBV12-3 or TRBV12-4 and TRBJ1-1; D is undetermined. The V gene lost 7 bases and the J gene lost 10 bases, with 16 bases spanning the gap. The CDR3 loop spans 12 amino acids. The CDR3 coding sequence is TGTGCCAGCACCCGGACCCTCACCAGAGCTTTCTTT. Amino acids: CASTRTLTRAFF.

This chain connects TRBV7-2 to TRBJ2-1; possibly TRBD2 for D (5 bases). V gave up 1 base and J gave up 7 bases, with 20 bases separating them. Germline CDR1 is SGHTA and CDR2 is FQGNSA. This CDR3 contains 17 residues. The CDR3 is CASSLVVGSSSRNEQFF. DNA for the CDR3: TGTGCCAGCAGCTTAGTGGTGGGGTCTAGCAGCAGGAATGAGCAGTTCTTC.

The sample holds a few counts of this clonotype. This chain connects TRBV28 to TRBJ2-7; D may correspond to TRBD1 or TRBD2 (6 bases each). From germline, CDR1 is MDHEN and CDR2 SYDVKM. The ends were cut back, 10 bases at V and 7 bases at J, with 26 bases in the middle. This CDR3 contains 15 residues. The CDR3 loop is CAISIPGAVRWEQYF. The CDR3 DNA is TGTGCCATCTCTATACCGGGGGCGGTTAGATGGGAGCAGTACTTC.

This clonotype was observed at least ten times. The chain employs TRBV29-1 and TRBJ2-5; the match to TRBD1 covers 8 bases. Germline V gene data show CDR1 as SQVTM and CDR2 as ANQGSEA. The CDR3 has 13 amino acids. V lost 6 bases and J lost 2; bases outside the gene matches: 5. As DNA, the CDR3 is TGCAGCGTCGACAGGGGTTCTCAAGAGACCCAGTACTTC. It encodes CSVDRGSQETQYF.

Many counts were recorded for this clonotype. J is TRBJ2-1 and V is TRBV29-1; no clear D gene. The CDR3 extends over 13 amino acids. The V and J ends lost 5 bases and 8 bases respectively, with 16 bases between them. Germline assignment: CDR1 SQVTM and CDR2 ANQGSEA. The CDR3 DNA reads TGCAGCGTTTCAACTATACTTACCCATGAGCAGTTCTTC. It specifies CSVSTILTHEQFF.

The table lists this clonotype with a few counts. V is TRBV5-1 and J is TRBJ2-3; possibly TRBD2 for D (5 bases). Germline CDR1 reads SGHRS; CDR2 reads YFSETQ. Deletions cut 4 bases from V and 2 bases from J, with 11 bases between. The CDR3 is made up of 14 amino acids. The CDR3, as DNA: TGCGCCAGCAGCGCGGGCCAGGCCACAGATACGCAGTATTTT. This sequence encodes CASSAGQATDTQYF.